This T cell receptor beta chain stems from a study of T cell responses to AZD1222 COVID-19 vaccine (dated by TCRdb to 2020 to 2022). Turning to the overall study: AZD1222 recipients with second doses at about 4 weeks or about 12 weeks were pooled, because spike-specific TCR depth and breadth did not differ between schedules. A total of 233 trial participants underwent TCR sequencing, of whom nearly 210 received two doses of AZD1222 and about 26 received two doses of the MenACWY control vaccine. Enrollment into the trials was organized by age into subgroups of 18-55, 56-69 and 70-plus years, and those subgroups contained approximately 160, 26 and 62 TCR-sequenced participants, respectively.

Study-wide findings and limitations: Only five or six AZD1222 recipients were SARS-CoV-2 seropositive at baseline, limiting conclusions about previously exposed vaccinees. Epitopes outside the regions mutated in the B.1.351 and B.1.1.7 variants were reportedly recognized by nearly half of the unique spike-specific TCRs. Most participants were white British and females outnumbered males, and the authors suggested that clonal diversity may have been underestimated. Because no day 14 peak-response samples were available, repertoires were characterized only after the peak T cell response. CD4 TCRs associated with the vaccine covered the entire spike protein, and the dominant responses were in regions 160-218 and 743-854. Spike-specific TCR breadth and depth rose significantly after two AZD1222 doses compared with day 0 and with MenACWY recipients. The 56-69-year group was small, and its depth increase did not reach significance, likely because of low power.

The sample's time point label, decoded: baseline before first vaccination. Samples from vaccinated people were obtained from the UK trials COV001 and COV002, which included a single-blind randomized controlled phase 2/3 trial of AZD1222 (ChAdOx1 nCoV-19) in healthy adults. Trial participant PBMC samples were collected at day 0 and day 28 after the second dose for TCRbeta chain sequencing. The CDR3 spans 13 residues, from the cysteine through the phenylalanine. The sequence is cut down to CDR3 DNA, 39 bases in frame from base 1. V lost 2 bases and J lost 7 bases; the stretch between them is 12 bases long. The germline V gene (reference sequence) sets CDR1 to SEHNR and CDR2 to FQNEAQ. About this clone: Its antigen is not yet known. No clone much larger than this one lies a single base away; base qualities are absent.

The CDR3 regions of human TCRbeta chains were analyzed by immunosequencing. The original methods were these. Repertoire TCRs were matched against a reference library of SARS-CoV-2-specific TCRs generated with the MIRA antigen-specificity platform. Breadth was defined as the fraction of unique TCRs that were SARS-CoV-2-associated. Depth was defined as the fraction of total T cells that were SARS-CoV-2-associated. Using the MIRA data, every spike-specific TCR was mapped to the spike region that the TCR reacted to and assigned to either a CD4 or a CD8 class. Log10-transformed breadth and depth values were compared by one-way ANOVA with Sidak's multiple comparisons tests. Held by TCRdb, this immuneACCESS table contains in-frame sequences only and omits some clones. Under half of the omission traces to an unresolved V gene where checked; the cause of the rest is unknown. The V and J calls and clone size are taken from that table; D and trimming were inferred from the DNA. The sample table records about 100,000 clones; about 88% of these occur just once. 1.8% of the sample lies in the top ten.

This receptor chain uses TRBV7-9 and TRBJ2-7; no confident D gene assignment can be made. The source material was peripheral blood, sampled on day 0 of AZD1222 vaccination. The origin of this receptor is an adult in good health. The DNA is as follows: TGTGCCAGCAGCTTAAGTGCAACGCGGGAGCAGTACTTC. Translated, this is CASSLSATREQYF.